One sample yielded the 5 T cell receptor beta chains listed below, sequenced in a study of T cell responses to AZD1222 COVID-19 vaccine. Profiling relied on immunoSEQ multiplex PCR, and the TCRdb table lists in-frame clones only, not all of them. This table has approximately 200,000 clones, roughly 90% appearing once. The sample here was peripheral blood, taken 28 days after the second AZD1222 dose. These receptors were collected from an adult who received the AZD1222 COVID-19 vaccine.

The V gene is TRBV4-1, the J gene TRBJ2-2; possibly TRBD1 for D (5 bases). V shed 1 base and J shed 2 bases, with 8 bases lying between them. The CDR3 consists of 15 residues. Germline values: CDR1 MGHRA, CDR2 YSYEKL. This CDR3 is CASSQGTLNTGELFF. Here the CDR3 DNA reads TGCGCCAGCAGCCAAGGGACACTTAACACCGGGGAGCTGTTTTTT.

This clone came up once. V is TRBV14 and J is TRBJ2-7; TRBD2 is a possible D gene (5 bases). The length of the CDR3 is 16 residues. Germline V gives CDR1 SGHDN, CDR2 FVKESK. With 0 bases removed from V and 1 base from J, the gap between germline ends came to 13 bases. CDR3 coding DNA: TGTGCCAGCAGCCAAGATCTGGGAGAGGGATCCTACGAGCAGTACTTC. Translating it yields CASSQDLGEGSYEQYF.

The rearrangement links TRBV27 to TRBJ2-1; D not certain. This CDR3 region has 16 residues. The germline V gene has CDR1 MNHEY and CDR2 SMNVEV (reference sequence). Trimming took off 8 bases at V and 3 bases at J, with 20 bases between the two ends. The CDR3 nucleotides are TGTGCCAGCCGTAAGCAAGGTCAGGAGTACTACAATGAGCAGTTCTTC. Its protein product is CASRKQGQEYYNEQFF.

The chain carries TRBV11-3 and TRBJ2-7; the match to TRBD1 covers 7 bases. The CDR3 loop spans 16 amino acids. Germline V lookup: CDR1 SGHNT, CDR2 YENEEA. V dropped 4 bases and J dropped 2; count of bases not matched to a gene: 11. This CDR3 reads CASSSGVRTGTYEQYF. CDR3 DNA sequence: TGTGCCAGCAGCTCAGGGGTCCGGACAGGTACCTACGAGCAGTACTTC.

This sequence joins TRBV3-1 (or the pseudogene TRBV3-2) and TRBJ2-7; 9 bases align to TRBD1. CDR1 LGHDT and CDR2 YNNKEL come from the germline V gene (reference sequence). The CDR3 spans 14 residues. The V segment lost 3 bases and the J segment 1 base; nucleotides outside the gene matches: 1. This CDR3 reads CASSQGTGSYEQYF. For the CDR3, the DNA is TGTGCCAGCAGCCAGGGGACAGGGTCCTACGAGCAGTACTTC.